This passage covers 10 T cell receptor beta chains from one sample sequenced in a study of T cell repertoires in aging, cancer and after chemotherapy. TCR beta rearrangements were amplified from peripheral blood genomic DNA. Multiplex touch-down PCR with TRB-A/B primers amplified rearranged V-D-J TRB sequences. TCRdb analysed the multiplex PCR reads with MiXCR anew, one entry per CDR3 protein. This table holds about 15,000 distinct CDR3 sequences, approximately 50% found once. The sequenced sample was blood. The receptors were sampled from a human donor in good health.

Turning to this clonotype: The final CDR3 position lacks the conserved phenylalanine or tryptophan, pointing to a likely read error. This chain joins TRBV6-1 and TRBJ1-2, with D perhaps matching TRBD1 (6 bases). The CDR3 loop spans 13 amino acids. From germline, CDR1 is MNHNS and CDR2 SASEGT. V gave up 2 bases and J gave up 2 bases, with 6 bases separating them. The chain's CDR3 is CASSEQGNYGYTI. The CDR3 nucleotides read TGTGCCAGCAGTGAACAGGGGAACTATGGCTACACCATC.

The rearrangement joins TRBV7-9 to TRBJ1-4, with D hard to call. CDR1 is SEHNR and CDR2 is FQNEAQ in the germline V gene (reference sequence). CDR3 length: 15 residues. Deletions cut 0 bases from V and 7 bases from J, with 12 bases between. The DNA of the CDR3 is TGTGCCAGCAGCTTAGCGGCCCCGCCTGCTGAAAAACTGTTTTTT. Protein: CASSLAAPPAEKLFF.

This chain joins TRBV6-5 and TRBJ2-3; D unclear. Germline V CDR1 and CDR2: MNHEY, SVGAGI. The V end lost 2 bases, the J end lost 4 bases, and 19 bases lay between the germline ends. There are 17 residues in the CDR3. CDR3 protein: CASSYALDHRVSDTQYF. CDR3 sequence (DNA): TGTGCCAGCAGTTACGCTTTGGACCACCGAGTCTCAGATACGCAGTATTTT.

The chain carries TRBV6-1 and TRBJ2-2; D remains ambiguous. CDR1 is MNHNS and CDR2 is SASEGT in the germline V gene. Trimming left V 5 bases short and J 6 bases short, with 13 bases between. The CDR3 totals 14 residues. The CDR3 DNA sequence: TGTGCCAGCAGTCCGTACCGCCGGGCCGGGGAGCTGTTTTTT. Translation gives CASSPYRRAGELFF.

CDR3 DNA sequence: TGTGCCAGCAGTACCGGGCCGGGAGGGGGCGAGCAGTACTTC. It yields the protein CASSTGPGGGEQYF. J is TRBJ2-7 and V is TRBV6-6; 8 bases map to TRBD2. This CDR3 is built from 14 residues. V trimming: 5 bases; J trimming: 6 bases; junction bases outside the gene matches: 9. Germline V gene lookup returns CDR1 MNHNY and CDR2 SVGAGI (reference sequence).

CDR3 residues: CASSPTENTEAFF. The CDR3 bases are TGTGCCAGCTCACCGACGGAGAACACTGAAGCTTTCTTT. The chain combines TRBV18 with TRBJ1-1; D is ambiguous. This CDR3 spans 13 amino acids. Between the trimmed V and J ends, which lost 3 bases and 1 base, there was a span of 6 bases. From germline, CDR1 is KGHSH and CDR2 LQKENI.

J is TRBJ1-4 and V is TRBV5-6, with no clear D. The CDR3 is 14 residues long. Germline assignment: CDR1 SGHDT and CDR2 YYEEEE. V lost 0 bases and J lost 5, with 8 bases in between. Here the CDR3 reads CASSLASRNEKLFF. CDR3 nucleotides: TGTGCCAGCAGCTTGGCCAGCAGAAATGAAAAACTGTTTTTT.

The CDR3 DNA is TGTGCCAGCTCACCACCCTCCCTAGCGGGAGATACGCAGTATTTT. Its protein is CASSPPSLAGDTQYF. The chain links TRBV18 to TRBJ2-3; 8 positions match TRBD2. The CDR3 spans 15 residues. Germline loops: CDR1 KGHSH, CDR2 LQKENI. V trimming: 0 bases; J trimming: 5 bases; junction bases outside the gene matches: 4.

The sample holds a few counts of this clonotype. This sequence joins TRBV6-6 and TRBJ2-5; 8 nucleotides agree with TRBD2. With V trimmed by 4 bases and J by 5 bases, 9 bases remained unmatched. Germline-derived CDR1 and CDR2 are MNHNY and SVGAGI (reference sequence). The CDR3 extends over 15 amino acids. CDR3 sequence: CASSFGGGGLETQYF. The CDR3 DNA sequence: TGTGCCAGCAGTTTCGGGGGGGGCGGATTGGAGACCCAGTACTTC.

The CDR3 protein is CASSFAGPSQYF. As DNA, the CDR3 is TGTGCCAGCAGTTTTGCAGGCCCCAGCCAGTACTTC. V and J are TRBV12-3 or TRBV12-4 and TRBJ2-5; D is unresolved. Trimming took 3 bases from V and 10 from J, leaving 12 bases between them. CDR3 length equals 12 residues.